A single sample is the source of the 2 T cell receptor beta chains below, sequenced in a study of blood T cell repertoires in COVID-19 (TCRdb year 2020). Receptor libraries were prepared by the immunoSEQ multiplex PCR assay. TCRdb obtained this table from immuneACCESS and retained in-frame rearrangements with V and J assigned. These tables miss some clones; where compared with another copy, unresolved V genes account for less than half of the shortfall, and the remainder is unexplained. Counted in this sample were roughly 60,000 clones; roughly 80% of them appeared once. Around 9.6% of the sample belongs to the ten largest clones. The specimen was peripheral blood. The receptors were sampled from a man aged 80 or over with COVID-19, enrolled during active disease.

The chain couples TRBV24-1 to TRBJ2-6; 9 positions match TRBD1. Losses at the gene ends were 5 bases for V and 0 bases for J; bases not matched to a gene: 10. There are 19 residues in the CDR3. CDR1 KGHDR and CDR2 SFDVKD come from the germline V gene. The CDR3 sequence is CATSAFLRQGDSGANVLTF. The DNA of the CDR3 is TGTGCCACCAGTGCTTTCCTCCGACAGGGGGACTCTGGGGCCAACGTCCTGACTTTC.

The chain is built from TRBV3-1 (or the pseudogene TRBV3-2) and TRBJ2-1; D perhaps matches TRBD1 (6 bases). Trimming pared 4 bases from V and 6 bases from J, leaving 10 bases between. This CDR3 comprises 13 residues. Looked up from germline, CDR1 is LGHDT and CDR2 is YNNKEL (reference sequence). This CDR3 is CASSRTAGNEQFF. Written as DNA, the CDR3 is TGTGCCAGCAGCCGGACAGCTGGCAATGAGCAGTTCTTC.